This TCR beta chain stems from a study of shared clonotypes between healthy human individuals. Germline values: CDR1 LGHNA, CDR2 YNFKEQ. Trimming took 1 base from V and 2 from J, leaving 15 bases between them. There are 16 residues in the CDR3. The study, taken as a whole, reports: About 5% of naive CD4 clonotypes were shared across a handful of donors.

This clone was counted only a few times. Its specificity is unknown. Sequencing was performed with immunoSEQ multiplex PCR; in TCRdb, only in-frame clones are kept and a portion is missing. The sample consists of approximately 82,000 clones, about 61% of them appearing once. The chain uses TRBV4-2 and TRBJ2-7; D unresolved. The TCR was taken from a young man in good health. Sequencing input: memory CD8+ T cells sorted from blood. The subset is: CD45RO+ cells pooled with CCR7-negative TemRA cells. The CDR3 loop is CASSQGLPDSTYEQYF. The DNA of the CDR3 is TGTGCCAGCAGCCAAGGCCTACCCGATTCAACCTACGAGCAGTACTTC.